This T cell receptor (beta chain) derives from a study of shared clonotypes between healthy human individuals (dated by TCRdb to 2020 to 2021). Regarding the research as a whole: A few men and a couple of women, aged 18 to 49 years, made up the cohort. Between about 0.9 and 10 billion PBMCs per donor were obtained by leukapheresis. To estimate repertoire size and how much clonotypes are shared between individuals, the study performed deep sequencing of blood TCR repertoires from roughly five healthy adults. Libraries were prepared and TCR repertoires were sequenced by different laboratories using diverse techniques, in order to increase sequencing depth and limit assay-specific biases. For each donor, CD4 naive and CD4 memory were each given three plates, CD8 naive was given two plates, and CD8 memory was given one plate.

V is reduced by 3 bases and J by 6 bases, leaving a spacing of 9 bases between them. The germline V gene yields MDHEN for CDR1 and SYDVKM for CDR2. From cysteine to phenylalanine, the CDR3 is 12 amino acids long. The read is trimmed to its CDR3 DNA, 36 bases read in frame from base 1. Using the deep immunoSEQ assay, multiplex PCR amplified TCR CDR3 regions from genomic DNA. Genomic DNA extracted from each cell subset was distributed evenly over all wells of several immunoSEQ 96-well plates, and each plate served as one replicate. For sorted subsets, each replicate PCR was loaded with roughly 0.2 ug genomic DNA, equivalent to some 27,000 T cell genomes. Purified libraries were measured with a Qubit 3.0 fluorometer, size-checked on a Bioanalyzer 2100, and measured again with the KAPA Library Quantification kit. Every immunoSEQ 96-well plate was sequenced on a dedicated single-read 150-cycle Illumina NextSeq 550 flow cell. From the authors' description of their analysis: Because only junctional sequences without quality scores were contained in the immunoSEQ output, filtering matching that applied to full-length reads could not be performed. To assign V/J genes and CDR3, sequences were annotated against IMGT germline references using PyIR, a Python wrapper for IgBLAST v1.9. Reads were filtered out if the reads had weak V/J assignments (E-value above 1e-6), no CDR3, stop codons, out-of-frame junctions, or ambiguous translated residues. V3J clonotypes were defined as sequences sharing an identical inferred V gene, J gene, and CDR3 amino acid sequence. Percentage overlap between repertoires was computed as shared unique clonotypes divided by the size of the smaller repertoire. Richness of each repertoire was evaluated using RTK rarefaction, the Chao1 estimator, and Recon v2.1 estimates of unobserved clonotypes. Generation probabilities were computed with OLGA for all TCRbeta clonotypes obtained by the gDNA method from four donors. TCRdb retrieved this table from immuneACCESS and kept in-frame rearrangements only. Not all clones are present; in checked studies, unresolved V genes account for under half, and no reason is known for the remainder. V and J calls and clone size are copied from that table; D and trimming were computed from the DNA. In all, the sample holds over a million clones, and about 98.5% of those were seen once. The ten top clones hold roughly 0.35% of the sample.

Donors were healthy HIV-negative adults with no recently reported acute infections or vaccinations. Only Caucasian adults living in Nashville, Tennessee, USA were represented among the donors. Magnetic negative selection was used to enrich CD4+ T cells, after which naive cells were positively selected on CD45RA and the negative fraction became the memory subset. After blood collection by leukapheresis, PBMCs were isolated using Ficoll-Histopaque density gradient centrifugation and then cryopreserved in the vapor phase of liquid nitrogen. Purity and quantity of every magnetically sorted T cell population were checked by analytical flow cytometry. Genomic DNA was isolated from each sorted fraction and quantified by UV absorbance on a Nanodrop 2000c. Comments on this clone: It lacks a known antigen. No much larger clone is present one base from it, and per-base qualities are unavailable. Other DNA variants within this sample encode the same CDR3.

Broader findings and caveats from the paper: Compared with non-shared clonotypes, the clonotypes found in all four sorted-subset donors had higher generation probabilities. When a handful of donors were compared, the shared fraction of clonotypes was about 5.4% for naive CD4, roughly 3.4% for naive CD8, 2.3% for memory CD4, and around 0.4% for memory CD8. Sampling was limited to blood, and TCR repertoires in tissue likely differ from TCR repertoires in blood. Pairwise subsampling led to the expectation that sequencing depth would affect the degree of clonotype sharing among donors. Even with the large sequencing depth, rarefaction of the sorted-subset datasets indicated that sequencing was incomplete. Naive subsets generally had larger estimated clonotype richness than memory subsets did. Because the study included only a small number of donors, the genetic and exposure-history diversity represented was limited.

This receptor chain uses TRBV28 and TRBJ2-7; 7 matching bases give a weak D call of TRBD2. Sequencing used naive CD4+ T cells sorted from blood. The cell subset or site label for this specimen denotes: CD45RA+ positively selected. The source is a man aged 30 to 39 in good health. The encoded CDR3 is CASSLGGGEQYF. The nucleotides are TGTGCCAGCAGTTTGGGAGGGGGCGAGCAGTACTTC.